The rows below give T cell receptor beta chains drawn from one sample of a study of CD8+ T cells in alopecia areata. Measured with immunoSEQ multiplex PCR; TCRdb has only the in-frame clones, and not every one. This sample yields approximately 210,000 clones, of which roughly three fifths are seen a single time; more than 1% belongs to the top ten. The specimen comprised CD4+ T cells sorted from blood, sampled around week 46, from a patient treated with tofacitinib. The receptors come from a human donor with alopecia areata. Both conserved end residues are part of each CDR3. The D gene is left open where the match is weak. Clone size, where shown, is once, few, many, or a class for clones that have expanded.

CDR3aa	CDR3nt	d_gene	j_gene	abundance	v_gene
CASSLDSQDTQYF	TGCGCCAGCAGCTTGGACTCACAAGATACGCAGTATTTT	NA	TRBJ2-3	NA	TRBV5-1
CASSATSGASDTQYF	TGTGCCAGCAGCGCAACTAGCGGGGCTTCAGATACGCAGTATTTT	TRBD2	TRBJ2-3	NA	TRBV9
CSVSGTGGSGANVLTF	TGCAGCGTCTCCGGGACAGGAGGCTCTGGGGCCAACGTCCTGACTTTC	TRBD1	TRBJ2-6	few	TRBV29-1
CASSTRPGKLYEQYF	TGTGCCAGCAGCACCCGCCCGGGAAAACTCTACGAGCAGTACTTC	NA	TRBJ2-7	NA	TRBV7-2
CASRALNTGELFF	TGTGCCAGCAGGGCACTAAACACCGGGGAGCTGTTTTTT	NA	TRBJ2-2	NA	TRBV6-5
CSPNTDTQYF	TGCAGTCCGAACACAGATACGCAGTATTTT	NA	TRBJ2-3	NA	TRBV20-1
CASSSIGRNQPQHF	TGTGCCAGCAGCTCGATCGGCCGCAATCAGCCCCAGCATTTT	NA	TRBJ1-5	NA	TRBV7-2
CASSLQGDRNSPLHF	TGTGCCAGCAGCCTGCAAGGGGACAGAAACTCACCCCTCCACTTT	TRBD1	TRBJ1-6	NA	TRBV14
CSVGRYNEQFF	TGCAGCGTTGGACGGTACAATGAGCAGTTCTTC	NA	TRBJ2-1	NA	TRBV29-1
CASRAGGNQPQHF	TGTGCCAGCAGAGCAGGGGGCAATCAGCCCCAGCATTTT	NA	TRBJ1-5	NA	TRBV6-5
CASSLGQPAEQYF	TGCGCCAGCAGCTTGGGACAGCCAGCGGAGCAGTACTTC	NA	TRBJ2-7	NA	TRBV5-1
CASSPRGLNTGELFF	TGCGCCAGCAGCCCCAGGGGACTGAACACCGGGGAGCTGTTTTTT	NA	TRBJ2-2	few	TRBV5-1
CASSVGPDNSPLHF	TGTGCCAGCAGCGTAGGCCCCGATAATTCACCCCTCCACTTT	NA	TRBJ1-6	NA	TRBV9
CATSRAGINQPQHF	TGTGCCACCAGCAGAGCGGGGATCAATCAGCCCCAGCATTTT	NA	TRBJ1-5	few	TRBV15
CATSRGGPGQGGLEQFF	TGTGCCACCAGCAGAGGAGGACCGGGACAGGGAGGTCTTGAGCAGTTCTTC	TRBD1	TRBJ2-1	NA	TRBV15
CASSQDGGFQETQYF	TGTGCCAGCAGCCAAGATGGGGGGTTCCAAGAGACCCAGTACTTC	NA	TRBJ2-5	NA	TRBV14
CASSQDRGIYGYTF	TGTGCCAGCAGCCAAGATCGTGGTATTTATGGCTACACCTTC	NA	TRBJ1-2	once	TRBV14
CASSQGQKNIQYF	TGTGCCAGCAGCCAGGGACAAAAAAACATTCAGTACTTC	NA	TRBJ2-4	NA	TRBV7-2